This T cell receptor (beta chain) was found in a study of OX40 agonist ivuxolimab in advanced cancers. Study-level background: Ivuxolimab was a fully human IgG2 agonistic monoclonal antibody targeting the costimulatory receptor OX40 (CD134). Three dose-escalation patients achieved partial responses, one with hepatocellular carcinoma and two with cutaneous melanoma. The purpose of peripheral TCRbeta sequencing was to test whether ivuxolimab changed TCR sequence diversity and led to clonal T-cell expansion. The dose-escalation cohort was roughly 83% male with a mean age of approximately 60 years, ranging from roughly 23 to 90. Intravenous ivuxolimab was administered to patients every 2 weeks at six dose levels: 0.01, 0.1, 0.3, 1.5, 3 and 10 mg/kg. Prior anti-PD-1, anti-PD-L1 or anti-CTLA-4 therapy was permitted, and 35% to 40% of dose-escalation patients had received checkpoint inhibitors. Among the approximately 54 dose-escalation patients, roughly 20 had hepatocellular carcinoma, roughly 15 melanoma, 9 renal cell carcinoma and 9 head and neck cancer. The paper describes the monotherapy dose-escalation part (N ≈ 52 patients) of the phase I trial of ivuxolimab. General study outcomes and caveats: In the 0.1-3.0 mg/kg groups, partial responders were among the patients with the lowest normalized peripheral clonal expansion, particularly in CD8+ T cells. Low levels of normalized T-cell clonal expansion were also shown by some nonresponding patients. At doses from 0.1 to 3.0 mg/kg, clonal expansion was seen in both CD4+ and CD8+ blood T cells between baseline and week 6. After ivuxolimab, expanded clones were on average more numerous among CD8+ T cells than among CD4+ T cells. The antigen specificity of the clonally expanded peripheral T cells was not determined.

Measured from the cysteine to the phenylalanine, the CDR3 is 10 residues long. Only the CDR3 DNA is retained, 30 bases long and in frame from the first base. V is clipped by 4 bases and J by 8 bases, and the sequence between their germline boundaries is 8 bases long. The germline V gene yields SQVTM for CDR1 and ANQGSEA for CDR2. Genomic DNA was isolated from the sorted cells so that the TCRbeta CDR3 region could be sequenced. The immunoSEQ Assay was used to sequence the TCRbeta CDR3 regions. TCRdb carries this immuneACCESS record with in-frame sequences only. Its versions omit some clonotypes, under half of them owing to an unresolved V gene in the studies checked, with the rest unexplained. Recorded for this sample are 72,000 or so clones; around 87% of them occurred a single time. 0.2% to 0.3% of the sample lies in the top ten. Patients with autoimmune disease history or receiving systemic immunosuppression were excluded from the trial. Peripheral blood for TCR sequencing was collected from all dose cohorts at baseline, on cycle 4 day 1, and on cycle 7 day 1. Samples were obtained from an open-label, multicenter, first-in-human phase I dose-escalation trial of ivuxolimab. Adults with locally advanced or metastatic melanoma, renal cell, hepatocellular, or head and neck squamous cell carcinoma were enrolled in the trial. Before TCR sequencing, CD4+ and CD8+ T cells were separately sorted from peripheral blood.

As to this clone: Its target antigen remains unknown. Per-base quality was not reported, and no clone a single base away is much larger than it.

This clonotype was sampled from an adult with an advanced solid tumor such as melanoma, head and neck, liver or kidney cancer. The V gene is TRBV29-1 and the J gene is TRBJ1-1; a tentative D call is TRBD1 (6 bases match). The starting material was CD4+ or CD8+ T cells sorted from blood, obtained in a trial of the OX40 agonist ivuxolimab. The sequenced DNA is TGCAGCGTTGCGGACAGAGAAGCTTTCTTT. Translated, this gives CSVADREAFF.